This T cell receptor beta chain was identified in a study of blood T cell repertoires in COVID-19. Turning to the study itself: Samples came from the United States, Italy and Spain, spanning acute and convalescent COVID-19.

Generated by immunoSEQ multiplex PCR, the TCRdb table keeps only in-frame clones and is missing some. The sample contains some 200,000 clones, around 87% of which appear only once. The CDR3 extends over 22 amino acids. CDR1 is MGHRA and CDR2 is YSYEKL in the germline V gene. V was cut by 4 bases and J by 4 bases, with 36 bases left in between. Material: peripheral blood. The gene calls are TRBV4-1 and TRBJ2-3, with a weak D call TRBD1 (11 bases). This clonotype was obtained from a woman in her 70s with COVID-19, enrolled during active disease. The CDR3 DNA reads as TGCGCCAGCAGCCGATTTGGCCGGACAGGGGGCTCACTAGCGGGATTGCCAGATACGCAGTATTTT. Residues: CASSRFGRTGGSLAGLPDTQYF.